This T cell receptor (beta chain) was identified during a study of blood T cell repertoires in COVID-19. Overall study context: Specimens from acute and convalescent COVID-19 originated in the United States, Italy and Spain. Sample material is recorded as cDNA or gDNA derived from T cells, B-cell-depleted T cells, or PBMCs.

Clones were read by immunoSEQ multiplex PCR, and TCRdb kept only the in-frame ones, dropping some. The sample carries around 58,000 clones, around nine tenths recorded once. Participant-reported clinical history was the basis for cohort assignment. From germline, CDR1 is SGHRS and CDR2 YFSETQ. The length of the CDR3 is 16 residues. Trimming at V came to 5 bases and at J to 0 bases, leaving 4 bases not matched to a gene. The receptor comes from a woman in her forties who had recovered from COVID-19. The chain is built from TRBV5-1 and TRBJ2-1; 11 bases are a match to TRBD2. Sequences were obtained from PBMCs or T cells enriched from blood (not recorded which). CDR3 protein: CASRVAGGSSYNEQFF. DNA for the CDR3: TGCGCCAGCAGGGTAGCGGGGGGGAGCTCCTACAATGAGCAGTTCTTC.